Described below is a single T cell receptor (beta chain) sequence and its context. The antigen is unknown. The germline CDR1 and CDR2 sequences are GTSNPN and SVGIG (reference sequence). This CDR3 has 13 amino acids. Trimming took off 3 bases at V and 1 base at J, with 8 bases between the two ends. The entry originates in a study of immune evolution from preneoplasia to lung adenocarcinoma. Study in general: HLA loss of heterozygosity: under 7.5% AIS, over 12% MIA, more than 25% ADC, none AAH.

Broader study findings: KRAS-mutant nodules had the highest T cell clonality.

Resections took place in Japan or China from the mid-2010s to the late 2010s. Nucleic acids came from premalignant or tumor cells enriched by macro-dissection. Generated by immunoSEQ multiplex PCR, the TCRdb table keeps only in-frame clones and is missing some. The sample has under 5,000 clones; about 84% are singletons. The sequenced sample was FFPE lung adenocarcinoma in situ tissue. This TCR was sampled from a person aged 65-85 years with lung adenocarcinoma. V gene TRBV30 combines with J gene TRBJ2-3; D unresolved. DNA for the CDR3: TGTGCCTGGAGAGGGCCCGGCACAGATACGCAGTATTTT. Translating gives CAWRGPGTDTQYF.